These 21 T cell receptor beta chains were all obtained from the same sample, sequenced in a study of cytomegalovirus exposure and HLA in healthy donors. The PCR contained 60 Vbeta and 13 Jbeta primers. TCRdb keeps only in-frame clones here, not all; method: immunoSEQ multiplex PCR. The sample includes more than 100,000 clones, roughly 65% of them seen just once. Sequenced material: PBMCs. These TCRs come from a man aged 35-49 years in good health and CMV-seropositive.

There are a few counts of this clone. The J gene is TRBJ1-2, the V gene TRBV7-2, with 10 bases fitting TRBD1. The germline V gene has CDR1 SGHTA and CDR2 FQGNSA. Trimming removed 4 bases from V and 4 bases from J; junction bases left unmatched: 15. CDR3 length: 18 residues. The CDR3 region is CASSSRDRGLKGTYGYTF. The DNA for the CDR3 is TGTGCCAGCAGCTCTCGGGACAGGGGCCTCAAGGGAACCTATGGCTACACCTTC.

The chain couples TRBV28 to TRBJ2-3; no firm D call. The CDR3 totals 16 residues. V lost 5 bases and J 1 base, leaving 16 bases between the germline ends. Per germline, CDR1 MDHEN and CDR2 SYDVKM. As DNA, the CDR3 is TGTGCCAGCAGTAACCCCCCACCTCGAGGCACAGATACGCAGTATTTT. Its translation is CASSNPPPRGTDTQYF. The variable domain in full, completed from reference TRBV28 and TRBJ2-3, reads DVKVTQSSRYLVKRTGEKVFLECVQDMDHENMFWYRQDPGLGLRLIYFSYDVKMKEKGDIPEGYSVSREKKERFSLILESASTNQTSMYLCASSNPPPRGTDTQYFGPGTRLTVL.

The chain combines TRBV4-2 with TRBJ2-5; 9 positions agree with TRBD1. V was clipped by 5 bases and J by 1 base; unmatched bases: 5. Germline loops: CDR1 LGHNA, CDR2 YNFKEQ. The CDR3 consists of 15 residues. CDR3 sequence reads: CASSTGQGPQETQYF. The CDR3 bases are TGTGCCAGCAGCACTGGACAGGGGCCCCAAGAGACCCAGTACTTC.

The chain recombines TRBV4-1 with TRBJ2-3; 9 nucleotides match TRBD1. The CDR3 extends over 15 amino acids. J lost 1 base, V lost 5 bases, and 4 bases had no gene match. CDR1 is MGHRA, CDR2 YSYEKL, per germline. The CDR3 DNA sequence: TGCGCCAGCAGCTTCCGGGACAGGGGCACAGATACGCAGTATTTT. Translating gives CASSFRDRGTDTQYF.

The gene calls are TRBV4-1 and TRBJ1-5; D remains ambiguous. The CDR3 length is 17 residues. Germline CDR1 reads MGHRA; CDR2 reads YSYEKL. The V and J ends lost 0 bases and 0 bases respectively, with 12 bases between them. The CDR3 DNA is TGCGCCAGCAGCCAAGATCCGTGGAGGTTTAGCAATCAGCCCCAGCATTTT. This codes for CASSQDPWRFSNQPQHF.

The chain combines TRBV28 with TRBJ2-7; 7 bases line up with TRBD2. Germline lookup yields CDR1 MDHEN and CDR2 SYDVKM. Trimming cost V 5 bases and J 3 bases; bases outside gene matches: 13. This CDR3 has 16 amino acids. The CDR3 loop reads CASSPPEKRDHYEQYF. In DNA form, the CDR3 reads TGTGCCAGCAGTCCCCCGGAAAAGCGGGACCACTACGAGCAGTACTTC.

The genes are TRBV29-1 and TRBJ2-5, with TRBD2 matching 13 bases. V shed 5 bases and J 0 bases; nucleotides not matched to a gene: 3. The CDR3 covers 15 residues. Germline values: CDR1 SQVTM, CDR2 ANQGSEA. The CDR3 reads CSVRGLAGDQETQYF. The CDR3 DNA reads TGCAGCGTTCGAGGACTAGCGGGGGACCAAGAGACCCAGTACTTC.

The chain is built from TRBV15 and TRBJ2-5, with 9 bases identical to TRBD1. The V and J ends lost 4 bases and 4 bases, in that order; junction bases with no gene match: 4. This CDR3 is built from 14 residues. Germline CDR1 reads LNHNV; CDR2 reads YYDKDF (reference sequence). CDR3 loop: CATSNRQGVETQYF. CDR3 sequence (DNA): TGTGCCACCAGCAATCGACAGGGGGTAGAGACCCAGTACTTC.

The V gene is TRBV7-2, the J gene TRBJ2-7, with TRBD1 as a possible D gene (5 bases). This CDR3 is built from 14 residues. Germline CDR1 reads SGHTA; CDR2 reads FQGNSA. The germline V and J ends were trimmed by 3 bases and 4 bases, with 13 bases remaining between them. The CDR3 bases are TGTGCCAGCAGCTTTGCCAGGGTGGAGTACGAGCAGTACTTC. Amino acids: CASSFARVEYEQYF.

The chain uses TRBV18 and TRBJ1-2, with 7 bases identical to TRBD1. Germline trimming cut 4 bases from V and 1 base from J; bases unmatched to any gene: 3. Germline CDR1 and CDR2: KGHSH and LQKENI. This CDR3 region has 14 residues. In DNA form, the CDR3 reads TGTGCCAGCTCACTAGGACAGGATAACTATGGCTACACCTTC. It translates to CASSLGQDNYGYTF.

This clone was recorded a few times. V is TRBV12-5 and J is TRBJ1-5; 11 bases match TRBD1. J gave up 0 bases and V 4 bases, and 14 bases lay outside the gene matches. This CDR3 is built from 20 residues. Germline V lookup: CDR1 LGHNT, CDR2 FRNRAP. The CDR3 DNA follows: TGTGCTAGTGGTTACGATCTCGGGACAGGGGGAAGTTATAGCAATCAGCCCCAGCATTTT. Translated, it gives CASGYDLGTGGSYSNQPQHF. Combining the CDR3 with reference TRBV12-5 and TRBJ1-5 gives the whole variable domain DARVTQTPRHKVTEMGQEVTMRCQPILGHNTVFWYRQTMMQGLELLAYFRNRAPLDDSGMPKDRFSAEMPDATLATLKIQPSEPRDSAVYFCASGYDLGTGGSYSNQPQHFGDGTRLSIL.

V gene TRBV27 combines with J gene TRBJ2-7; the D gene is possibly TRBD1 (6 bases). The germline V and J ends were trimmed by 5 bases and 1 base, with 15 bases remaining between them. Germline-derived CDR1 and CDR2 are MNHEY and SMNVEV (reference sequence). The CDR3 consists of 15 residues. The CDR3 reads CASSTGQPSSYEQYF. In nucleotides, the CDR3 is TGTGCCAGCAGTACAGGACAGCCCTCTTCCTACGAGCAGTACTTC.

A single count supports this clone. The rearrangement links TRBV27 to TRBJ2-1; TRBD2 aligns across 11 bases. J was trimmed by 3 bases and V by 7 bases; bases with no gene match: 14. Germline lookup yields CDR1 MNHEY and CDR2 SMNVEV (reference sequence). CDR3 length equals 18 residues. As DNA, the CDR3 is TGTGCCAGCATAGCCGGGACTAGCGGCGGGTTCGTCTACAATGAGCAGTTCTTC. This codes for CASIAGTSGGFVYNEQFF.

This clone was seen only a few times. The chain uses TRBV2 and TRBJ2-6, with D unclear. Trimming cost V 5 bases and J 0 bases, with 8 bases left between them. The CDR3 is 15 amino acids. Germline CDR1 SNHLY, CDR2 FYNNEI. The CDR3: CASSSQASGANVLTF. The CDR3 DNA sequence: TGTGCCAGCAGTTCCCAGGCCTCTGGGGCCAACGTCCTGACTTTC.

The V gene is TRBV19, the J gene TRBJ2-3; D call uncertain. The ends were cut back, 5 bases at V and 3 bases at J, with 12 bases in the middle. CDR3 length: 14 residues. Germline V gives CDR1 LNHDA, CDR2 SQIVND (reference sequence). This CDR3 reads CASSFRPGTDTQYF. The CDR3 DNA reads TGTGCCAGTAGTTTTCGGCCCGGGACAGATACGCAGTATTTT.

The chain combines TRBV6-5 with TRBJ2-7, with 9 positions matching TRBD2. CDR3 length: 16 amino acids. Germline CDR1 and CDR2: MNHEY and SVGAGI. With V trimmed by 0 bases and J by 2 bases, 5 bases remained unmatched. For the CDR3, the DNA is TGTGCCAGCAGTTACTCCGCTAGCGGGGCTACCTACGAGCAGTACTTC. Translating gives CASSYSASGATYEQYF.

V usage is TRBV19 and J usage is TRBJ2-5, with D tentatively TRBD2 (5 bases). The CDR3 has 13 amino acids. V was pared by 3 bases and J by 4 bases, with 9 bases between. The V gene's germline CDR1 is LNHDA and CDR2 SQIVND (reference sequence). CDR3 DNA: TGTGCCAGTAGTATTCTAGCTGGAGAGACCCAGTACTTC. This encodes CASSILAGETQYF.

V and J are TRBV6-5 and TRBJ2-7; a weak D match, TRBD1 (6 bases). Between the trimmed V and J ends, which lost 2 bases and 5 bases, there was a span of 13 bases. Germline-derived CDR1 and CDR2 are MNHEY and SVGAGI. The CDR3 has 14 amino acids. CDR3 DNA sequence: TGTGCCAGCAGTTACAGGAGACAGGTCGACGAGCAGTACTTC. Encoded protein: CASSYRRQVDEQYF.

This clone turned up a few times. The rearrangement joins TRBV10-2 to TRBJ2-7; possible D gene TRBD1, 6 bases. The CDR3 spans 15 residues. The germline V and J ends were trimmed by 0 bases and 3 bases, with 12 bases remaining between them. Germline CDR1 reads WSHSY; CDR2 reads SAAADI. For the CDR3, the DNA is TGCGCCAGCAGTGAGTCGGCAGGGGCCGGCTACGAGCAGTACTTC. This translates into CASSESAGAGYEQYF.

The chain employs TRBV6-5 and TRBJ2-7; TRBD1 might be the D (6 bases). This CDR3 spans 15 amino acids. Germline CDR1 reads MNHEY; CDR2 reads SVGAGI. Trimming removed 6 bases at V and 3 bases at J, with 18 bases between. CDR3 amino acids: CASRPTGSLYYEQYF. The DNA of the CDR3 is TGTGCCAGCAGACCCACAGGGTCCCTTTACTACGAGCAGTACTTC.

V gene TRBV18 combines with J gene TRBJ2-2; no firm D call. CDR1 and CDR2 (germline): KGHSH, LQKENI. Trimming took off 2 bases at V and 0 bases at J, with 4 bases between the two ends. The CDR3 consists of 14 residues. The CDR3 sequence is CASSPSANTGELFF. In DNA, the CDR3 is TGTGCCAGCTCACCAAGCGCGAACACCGGGGAGCTGTTTTTT.